The 15 T cell receptor beta chains below all came from one sample that was sequenced in a study of CD8 T cells in Susac syndrome. Random hexamers primed reverse transcription of roughly 0.5 to 1 ug RNA. TCRdb recomputed calls from the immunoSEQ multiplex PCR reads with MiXCR, one row per CDR3 protein. This sample carries fewer than 200,000 distinct CDR3 sequences, 80% to 95% of them seen once, and the ten largest clones take 0.1%. Sequenced sample: CD4+ T cells from PBMCs. These receptors all come from a human donor in good health.

J is TRBJ2-1 and V is TRBV3-1; D gene unclear. V gave up 1 base and J gave up 9 bases, with 10 bases separating them. The CDR3 has 13 residues. CDR1 and CDR2 from the germline V gene are LGHDT and YNNKEL (reference sequence). DNA for the CDR3: TGTGCCAGCAGCCAAGTGAGGCGCTCTGAGCAGTTCTTC. Protein: CASSQVRRSEQFF.

J is TRBJ1-1 and V is TRBV29-1, with 7 bases matching TRBD1. Germline lookup yields CDR1 SQVTM and CDR2 ANQGSEA. With V trimmed by 7 bases and J by 1 base, 9 bases remained unmatched. This CDR3 spans 14 amino acids. The CDR3 is CSAHQGVPNTEAFF. DNA of the CDR3: TGCAGCGCCCACCAGGGGGTTCCGAACACTGAAGCTTTCTTT. The full variable domain, its missing parts supplied by reference TRBV29-1 and TRBJ1-1, is SAVISQKPSRDICQRGTSLTIQCQVDSQVTMMFWYRQQPGQSLTLIATANQGSEATYESGFVIDKFPISRPNLTFSTLTVSNMSPEDSSIYLCSAHQGVPNTEAFFGQGTRLTVV.

This rearrangement joins TRBV29-1 to TRBJ2-5; TRBD2 matches 9 bases. The CDR3 runs 14 residues. The trim removed 2 bases at V and 5 bases at J, leaving 6 bases unmatched. The germline V gene has CDR1 SQVTM and CDR2 ANQGSEA. This CDR3 is CSVERWAGGETQYF. The CDR3 nucleotides are TGCAGCGTTGAACGATGGGCGGGGGGGGAGACCCAGTACTTC.

This sequence joins TRBV3-1 and TRBJ2-1, with 7 nucleotides matching TRBD2. Germline-derived CDR1 and CDR2 are LGHDT and YNNKEL (reference sequence). V gave up 0 bases and J gave up 6 bases; unmatched junction bases: 2. The CDR3 length is 14 residues. The CDR3 protein is CASSQDRGVNEQFF. The CDR3, as DNA: TGTGCCAGCAGCCAAGATCGGGGGGTCAATGAGCAGTTCTTC.

The chain has TRBV20-1 and TRBJ2-1; D is ambiguous. The CDR3 extends over 13 amino acids. Germline V CDR1 and CDR2: DFQATT, SNEGSKA (reference sequence). The ends were cut back, 1 base at V and 10 bases at J, with 14 bases in the middle. CDR3 in DNA: TGCAGTGCTAGAGGGACGTTCCTTAGCGAGCAGTTCTTC. Protein: CSARGTFLSEQFF.

CDR3 region: CASSLGTGASTPLHF. CDR3 bases: TGTGCCAGCAGTTTAGGGACAGGGGCATCTACACCCCTCCACTTT. The J gene is TRBJ1-6, the V gene TRBV27, with 10 positions matching TRBD1. Germline V gives CDR1 MNHEY, CDR2 SMNVEV (reference sequence). J gave up 11 bases and V 2 bases, and 6 bases lay outside the gene matches. This CDR3 region has 15 residues.

The J gene is TRBJ2-5, the V gene TRBV29-1; 8 nucleotides agree with TRBD2. CDR1 SQVTM and CDR2 ANQGSEA come from the germline V gene. The V gene end was trimmed by 8 bases and the J gene end by 4 bases; junction bases not matched to a gene: 9. CDR3 length equals 13 residues. CDR3 amino acids: CSIRGGALETQYF. The CDR3 region has the DNA TGCAGCATCCGGGGGGGGGCATTAGAGACCCAGTACTTC.

The chain is built from TRBV3-1 and TRBJ2-7; the match to TRBD2 covers 8 bases. Germline V CDR1 and CDR2: LGHDT, YNNKEL (reference sequence). The CDR3 contains 17 residues. J gave up 6 bases and V 4 bases, and 17 bases lay outside the gene matches. The CDR3 region has the DNA TGTGCCAGCAGCCGACATGAGGTCATCCTTCGGGGGGGCGAGCAGTACGTC. It encodes CASSRHEVILRGGEQYV.

The chain is built from TRBV7-2 and TRBJ2-5; D ambiguous. The CDR3 extends over 13 amino acids. The V gene lost 2 bases and the J gene lost 7 bases, with 11 bases spanning the gap. Germline assignment: CDR1 SGHTA and CDR2 FQGNSA. In DNA, the CDR3 is TGTGCCAGCAGCTTATTGGCTATTGGGACCCAGTACTTC. Translated, it gives CASSLLAIGTQYF.

The chain links TRBV6-1 to TRBJ2-3; TRBD1 aligns across 9 bases. V was pared by 5 bases and J by 7 bases, with 16 bases of the junction left unmatched. CDR3 length: 17 residues. CDR1 is MNHNS and CDR2 is SASEGT in the germline V gene. CDR3 sequence reads: CASSRGTGRGTPNTQYF. The CDR3, as DNA: TGTGCCAGCAGTAGGGGGACAGGGAGAGGGACCCCAAATACGCAGTATTTT.

The V call is TRBV5-1, the J call TRBJ1-1; possibly TRBD1 for D (6 bases). V shed 4 bases and J shed 0 bases, with 19 bases lying between them. Germline V gives CDR1 SGHRS, CDR2 YFSETQ. The CDR3 has 17 residues. The DNA of the CDR3 is TGCGCCAGCAGCCGGGGACACGGTTTGAGTATGAACACTGAAGCTTTCTTT. Residues: CASSRGHGLSMNTEAFF.

This chain links TRBV20-1 with TRBJ1-1; D is undetermined. CDR1 is DFQATT and CDR2 is SNEGSKA in the germline V gene (reference sequence). Trimming took off 1 base at V and 4 bases at J, with 7 bases between the two ends. The CDR3 totals 12 residues. The CDR3 DNA reads as TGCAGTGCTAGAGGCGGAGGCACTGAAGCTTTCTTT. Encoded protein: CSARGGGTEAFF.

This clonotype was recorded once. The rearrangement links TRBV12-3 or TRBV12-4 to TRBJ2-5; TRBD2 aligns across 9 bases. The CDR3 is 16 residues long. The junction had 14 bases not matched to a gene; V was cut back by 5 bases and J by 7 bases. CDR3 protein: CASSMNSGGAAVTQYF. DNA of the CDR3: TGTGCCAGCAGTATGAATAGCGGGGGAGCTGCAGTGACCCAGTACTTC.

The chain has TRBV4-1 and TRBJ2-2, with TRBD2 identical over 11 bases. Germline V gene sequence: CDR1 MGHRA, CDR2 YSYEKL. The CDR3 sequence is 19 residues long. The V segment lost 5 bases and the J segment 0 bases; nucleotides outside the gene matches: 11. The CDR3 DNA reads as TGCGCCAGCAGCTCCCTCGCCGGGACTAGCGGCGCGAACACCGGGGAGCTGTTTTTT. It specifies CASSSLAGTSGANTGELFF.

The chain links TRBV3-1 to TRBJ2-2, with D unclear. The CDR3 runs to 14 residues. CDR1 is LGHDT, CDR2 YNNKEL, per germline (reference sequence). Deletions cut 0 bases from V and 3 bases from J, with 5 bases between. CDR3 coding DNA: TGTGCCAGCAGCCAAGATTTCTACACCGGGGAGCTGTTTTTT. Translated, it gives CASSQDFYTGELFF.